This T cell receptor beta chain derives from a study of cytomegalovirus exposure and HLA in healthy donors. Turning to this clone: Its matching antigen is unknown.

The PCR had 60 Vbeta and 13 Jbeta primers. Profiled with immunoSEQ multiplex PCR; TCRdb holds only in-frame clones, not every one. The table records about 85,000 clones, 80% of them present only once. Donors showed nominal health when sampled, although they likely had unrecorded immune exposures. Study conclusions and caveats: Later analysis associated a missense DCLRE1C variant with TCR beta V- and J-gene trimming.

Germline V gives CDR1 SNHLY, CDR2 FYNNEI. Germline trimming cut 5 bases from V and 3 bases from J; bases unmatched to any gene: 5. The CDR3 consists of 14 residues. The sample taken for sequencing was PBMCs. The rearrangement links TRBV2 to TRBJ2-7, with TRBD1 identical over 9 bases. The TCR sequence derives from a man between 45 and 60 years old in good health and CMV-seropositive. The CDR3 coding sequence is TGTGCCAGCAGTCTATCGGGACAGGGCTACGAGCAGTACTTC. Encoded protein: CASSLSGQGYEQYF. Full variable domain (missing parts from reference TRBV2 and TRBJ2-7): EPEVTQTPSHQVTQMGQEVILRCVPISNHLYFYWYRQILGQKVEFLVSFYNNEISEKSEIFDDQFSVERPDGSNFTLKIRSTKLEDSAMYFCASSLSGQGYEQYFGPGTRLTVT.